The source of this T cell receptor (beta chain) is a study of blood T cell repertoires in COVID-19. Looking at the study overall: COVID-19 samples, acute and convalescent, were from the United States, Italy and Spain. PBMCs, B-cell-depleted T cells, or T cells were the source of the cDNA or gDNA that made up the material.

Original methodology: The assay estimated nucleated cells by amplifying reference gene primers. Assay: immunoSEQ multiplex PCR; the TCRdb copy retains only in-frame clones and omits some. For V, J and clone size, that table is used; D and trimming come from the DNA. The sample lists roughly 250,000 clones; under 90% were seen once. V lost 6 bases and J lost 4; bases outside the gene matches: 6. The CDR3 has 15 amino acids. Germline V gene lookup returns CDR1 ENHRY and CDR2 SYGVKD. The chain has TRBV10-3 and TRBJ1-3; 10 bases are a match to TRBD1. Sequencing input: peripheral blood. The receptor's source is a woman between 55 and 75 years old with active or convalescent COVID-19. The CDR3 bases are TGTGCCATCAGCCCCAGACAGGGGGCCGGAAACACCATATATTTT. As protein: CAISPRQGAGNTIYF.